This paragraph reports one T cell receptor (beta chain). No antigen is known for it. This sample is drawn from a study of cytomegalovirus exposure and HLA in healthy donors. On the study more broadly: Most donors, around 81% of over 350 genotyped, fell in the Caucasian-associated ancestry cluster.

Study-wide findings and caveats: Roughly uniform sequencing depth across donors was assumed, possibly incorrectly. Most TCR beta V segments were productive about 90% or about 30% of the time in an earlier analysis. Common viral pathogens seemed to be connected with several of the most significant clusters, according to a later analysis.

V was pared by 7 bases and J by 4 bases, with 16 bases between. Per germline, CDR1 MNHEY and CDR2 SMNVEV (reference sequence). CDR3 length: 14 residues. The PCR made use of 60 Vbeta and 13 Jbeta primers. Repertoires were generated with immunoSEQ multiplex PCR, while TCRdb's copy carries only in-frame clones and drops some. The table includes approximately 200,000 clones, around 80% detected once. The clonotype was recovered from a woman in her twenties or thirties in good health and CMV-seropositive. V gene TRBV27 combines with J gene TRBJ1-1, with D perhaps matching TRBD1 (6 bases). Material for sequencing was PBMCs. This chain's CDR3 is CASMGGRWVTEAFF. The CDR3 DNA follows: TGTGCCAGCATGGGGGGGCGATGGGTCACTGAAGCTTTCTTT.